The rows below give T cell receptor beta chains drawn from one sample of a study of OX40 agonist ivuxolimab in advanced cancers. Produced via immunoSEQ multiplex PCR; TCRdb's table is partial and in-frame only. The profile shows around 46,000 clones, more than 85% of them singletons. The sample was CD4+ or CD8+ T cells sorted from blood, taken in a trial of the OX40 agonist ivuxolimab. All receptors come from an adult with an advanced solid tumor such as melanoma, head and neck, liver or kidney cancer. The CDR3 runs from the conserved cysteine through the conserved F or W. D genes are given only for firm matches. Clone size appears in some rows only: once, few, many, or a class for an expanded clone.

v_call: TRBV9
clone_size: .
d_call: .
j_call: TRBJ1-2
cdr3_aa: CASSIGPGLTNYGYTF
cdr3_nt: TGTGCCAGCAGCATCGGACCGGGACTCACTAACTATGGCTACACCTTC

v_call: TRBV13
clone_size: .
d_call: .
j_call: TRBJ2-5
cdr3_aa: CASSLGGGETQYF
cdr3_nt: TGTGCCAGCAGCTTAGGAGGGGGAGAGACCCAGTACTTC

v_call: TRBV19
clone_size: .
d_call: .
j_call: TRBJ2-1
cdr3_aa: CASRKGGTYNEQFF
cdr3_nt: TGTGCCAGTAGGAAGGGGGGCACCTACAATGAGCAGTTCTTC

v_call: TRBV9
clone_size: .
d_call: TRBD2
j_call: TRBJ2-3
cdr3_aa: CASSVDGLAGGPIDTQYF
cdr3_nt: TGTGCCAGCAGCGTAGATGGACTAGCGGGAGGGCCTATAGATACGCAGTATTTT

v_call: TRBV5-1
clone_size: .
d_call: .
j_call: TRBJ1-2
cdr3_aa: CASSLAAVNYGYTF
cdr3_nt: TGCGCCAGCAGCTTGGCCGCGGTGAACTATGGCTACACCTTC

v_call: TRBV2
clone_size: .
d_call: .
j_call: TRBJ1-4
cdr3_aa: CASSEALRGATEKLFF
cdr3_nt: TGTGCCAGCAGTGAAGCGCTTAGGGGGGCGACTGAAAAACTGTTTTTT

v_call: TRBV11-3
clone_size: .
d_call: TRBD2
j_call: TRBJ2-2
cdr3_aa: CASSPTSGREANTGELFF
cdr3_nt: TGTGCCAGCAGCCCCACTAGCGGGAGAGAGGCGAACACCGGGGAGCTGTTTTTT

v_call: TRBV29-1
clone_size: .
d_call: .
j_call: TRBJ2-4
cdr3_aa: CSVEAGRTDAKNIQYF
cdr3_nt: TGCAGCGTTGAAGCTGGAAGGACGGATGCCAAAAACATTCAGTACTTC

v_call: TRBV5-1
clone_size: once
d_call: .
j_call: TRBJ2-5
cdr3_aa: CASAPWVAGQETQYF
cdr3_nt: TGCGCCAGCGCACCTTGGGTTGCCGGCCAAGAGACCCAGTACTTC

v_call: TRBV2
clone_size: .
d_call: TRBD1
j_call: TRBJ2-3
cdr3_aa: CASSDMAGTAAQYF
cdr3_nt: TGTGCCAGCAGTGATATGGCCGGGACAGCGGCGCAGTATTTT

v_call: TRBV2
clone_size: .
d_call: TRBD2
j_call: TRBJ2-1
cdr3_aa: CASAHPLAGDNEQFF
cdr3_nt: TGTGCCAGCGCCCATCCACTAGCGGGGGATAATGAGCAGTTCTTC

v_call: TRBV5-1
clone_size: few
d_call: .
j_call: TRBJ1-4
cdr3_aa: CASRDSTNEKLFF
cdr3_nt: TGCGCCAGCAGGGACAGCACAAATGAAAAACTGTTTTTT

v_call: TRBV11-3
clone_size: .
d_call: .
j_call: TRBJ2-7
cdr3_aa: CASSLAGDPYEQYF
cdr3_nt: TGTGCCAGCAGCTTAGCAGGGGACCCCTACGAGCAGTACTTC

v_call: TRBV7-9
clone_size: .
d_call: .
j_call: TRBJ1-5
cdr3_aa: CASSLELGEPQHF
cdr3_nt: TGTGCCAGCAGCTTAGAATTGGGTGAGCCCCAGCATTTT

v_call: TRBV7-9
clone_size: once
d_call: TRBD2
j_call: TRBJ2-2
cdr3_aa: CASSFGGSGELFF
cdr3_nt: TGTGCCAGCAGCTTCGGGGGGTCCGGGGAGCTGTTTTTT

v_call: TRBV4-2
clone_size: once
d_call: TRBD2
j_call: TRBJ2-1
cdr3_aa: CASSPRTSNEQFF
cdr3_nt: TGTGCCAGCAGCCCTCGGACTAGCAACGAGCAGTTCTTC

v_call: TRBV28
clone_size: few
d_call: .
j_call: TRBJ2-7
cdr3_aa: CAIRDVGEQYF
cdr3_nt: TGTGCCATCAGAGATGTGGGCGAGCAGTACTTC

v_call: TRBV2
clone_size: .
d_call: .
j_call: TRBJ1-5
cdr3_aa: CASSEPGEYQPQHF
cdr3_nt: TGTGCCAGCAGTGAGCCCGGGGAGTATCAGCCCCAGCATTTT

v_call: TRBV10-3
clone_size: .
d_call: .
j_call: TRBJ1-3
cdr3_aa: CAISDNSGNTIYF
cdr3_nt: TGTGCCATCAGTGATAACTCTGGAAACACCATATATTTT

v_call: TRBV6-6
clone_size: .
d_call: .
j_call: TRBJ2-1
cdr3_aa: CASSSPTGIYNEQFF
cdr3_nt: TGTGCCAGCAGTTCCCCGACGGGGATCTACAATGAGCAGTTCTTC

v_call: TRBV13
clone_size: .
d_call: TRBD2
j_call: TRBJ2-1
cdr3_aa: CASSDGLAGSYNEQFF
cdr3_nt: TGTGCCAGCAGCGACGGACTAGCGGGCTCTTACAATGAGCAGTTCTTC

v_call: TRBV6-6
clone_size: .
d_call: TRBD1
j_call: TRBJ2-7
cdr3_aa: CASSYLGQGVQYF
cdr3_nt: TGTGCCAGCAGTTACCTCGGACAGGGAGTGCAGTACTTC

v_call: TRBV5-1
clone_size: .
d_call: TRBD2
j_call: TRBJ2-1
cdr3_aa: CASTRLAGNNEQFF
cdr3_nt: TGCGCCAGCACCCGACTAGCGGGGAACAATGAGCAGTTCTTC

v_call: TRBV7-6
clone_size: .
d_call: TRBD2
j_call: TRBJ2-3
cdr3_aa: CASSFGTSGVSSTDTQYF
cdr3_nt: TGTGCCAGCAGTTTCGGGACTAGCGGGGTTTCTAGCACAGATACGCAGTATTTT

v_call: TRBV11-2
clone_size: .
d_call: .
j_call: TRBJ1-1
cdr3_aa: CASRTSRVTEAFF
cdr3_nt: TGTGCCAGCAGGACTTCAAGGGTTACTGAAGCTTTCTTT

v_call: TRBV6-4
clone_size: .
d_call: .
j_call: TRBJ2-3
cdr3_aa: CASPPKRGGRTDTQYF
cdr3_nt: TGTGCCAGCCCCCCAAAGAGGGGGGGGCGCACAGATACGCAGTATTTT

v_call: TRBV18
clone_size: .
d_call: TRBD2
j_call: TRBJ2-3
cdr3_aa: CASSAGGPTDTQYF
cdr3_nt: TGTGCCAGCTCAGCGGGAGGGCCCACAGATACGCAGTATTTT

v_call: TRBV6-1
clone_size: .
d_call: .
j_call: TRBJ1-1
cdr3_aa: CASKATELQTEAFF
cdr3_nt: TGTGCCAGCAAAGCTACGGAGCTGCAGACTGAAGCTTTCTTT

v_call: TRBV27
clone_size: .
d_call: TRBD1
j_call: TRBJ1-5
cdr3_aa: CASSFGQGGNQPQHF
cdr3_nt: TGTGCCAGCAGTTTCGGACAGGGTGGCAATCAGCCCCAGCATTTT

v_call: TRBV29-1
clone_size: .
d_call: TRBD2
j_call: TRBJ2-1
cdr3_aa: CRVSGSSYNEQFF
cdr3_nt: TGCAGAGTTAGCGGGAGCTCCTACAATGAGCAGTTCTTC

v_call: TRBV7-9
clone_size: .
d_call: .
j_call: TRBJ1-5
cdr3_aa: CASSLGGSHQPQHF
cdr3_nt: TGTGCCAGCAGCTTAGGGGGGTCCCATCAGCCCCAGCATTTT

v_call: TRBV4-1
clone_size: .
d_call: TRBD2
j_call: TRBJ2-5
cdr3_aa: CASSPYTGGLETQYF
cdr3_nt: TGCGCCAGCAGCCCTTACACGGGGGGGCTTGAGACCCAGTACTTC

v_call: TRBV19
clone_size: .
d_call: TRBD1
j_call: TRBJ1-2
cdr3_aa: CASSLSTGQFHGYTF
cdr3_nt: TGTGCCAGTAGTCTTTCTACGGGACAGTTCCATGGCTACACCTTC

v_call: TRBV5-6
clone_size: .
d_call: .
j_call: TRBJ2-7
cdr3_aa: CASSGGGQGDYEQYF
cdr3_nt: TGTGCCAGCAGTGGAGGGGGTCAGGGAGACTACGAGCAGTACTTC

v_call: TRBV6-4
clone_size: once
d_call: .
j_call: TRBJ1-2
cdr3_aa: CASSDGENYGYTF
cdr3_nt: TGTGCCAGCAGTGACGGGGAAAACTATGGCTACACCTTC

v_call: TRBV7-9
clone_size: .
d_call: .
j_call: TRBJ2-7
cdr3_aa: CASSLGVISYEQYF
cdr3_nt: TGTGCCAGCAGCTTAGGGGTGATCTCCTACGAGCAGTACTTC

v_call: TRBV9
clone_size: once
d_call: .
j_call: TRBJ2-2
cdr3_aa: CASMWANTGELFF
cdr3_nt: TGTGCCAGCATGTGGGCGAACACCGGGGAGCTGTTTTTT

v_call: TRBV5-4
clone_size: .
d_call: TRBD1
j_call: TRBJ2-2
cdr3_aa: CASSRTVGGLAGELFF
cdr3_nt: TGTGCCAGCAGCCGCACAGTAGGGGGCCTCGCCGGGGAGCTGTTTTTT

v_call: TRBV6-5
clone_size: .
d_call: .
j_call: TRBJ2-5
cdr3_aa: CASRHRDKYQETQYF
cdr3_nt: TGTGCCAGCAGGCACCGGGACAAGTACCAAGAGACCCAGTACTTC

v_call: TRBV4-1
clone_size: .
d_call: TRBD1
j_call: TRBJ1-2
cdr3_aa: CASSPAQGGDGYTF
cdr3_nt: TGCGCCAGCAGCCCCGCCCAAGGGGGCGATGGCTACACCTTC

v_call: TRBV7-2
clone_size: .
d_call: .
j_call: TRBJ2-1
cdr3_aa: CASSLGSGPANEQFF
cdr3_nt: TGTGCCAGCAGCTTAGGTAGCGGACCCGCCAATGAGCAGTTCTTC

v_call: TRBV13
clone_size: .
d_call: .
j_call: TRBJ2-5
cdr3_aa: CASSLGTNQETQYF
cdr3_nt: TGTGCCAGCAGCCTCGGGACAAACCAAGAGACCCAGTACTTC

v_call: TRBV6-5
clone_size: .
d_call: .
j_call: TRBJ1-1
cdr3_aa: CASSFPTNGATEAFF
cdr3_nt: TGTGCCAGCAGTTTTCCGACAAACGGGGCCACTGAAGCTTTCTTT

v_call: TRBV30
clone_size: .
d_call: .
j_call: TRBJ2-2
cdr3_aa: CAWSNGELNTGELFF
cdr3_nt: TGTGCCTGGAGTAATGGGGAACTGAACACCGGGGAGCTGTTTTTT